This passage covers 20 T cell receptor beta chains from one sample sequenced in a study of identical twins. One entry per CDR3 protein results from TCRdb running MiXCR on the 5' RACE reads. The table has approximately 600,000 distinct CDR3 sequences, less than 9% seen once. This sample also belongs to another study, concerning yellow fever vaccine responses in identical twins.

The sequenced sample was PBMCs. The receptor set was obtained from a woman aged 18-29 years in good health.

As for this clonotype: The junction does not match germline at one end; this may be a read error. V usage is TRBV20-1 and J usage is TRBJ2-3; TRBD2 matches 10 bases. The germline gives CDR1 DFQATT, CDR2 SNEGSKA (reference sequence). This CDR3 has 17 residues. In DNA, the CDR3 is TGCTGTGCTAGAGGGGCTAGCGGGAGTTATCTCACAGATACGCAGTATTTT. The encoded protein is CCARGASGSYLTDTQYF.

This clonotype was picked up many times. This chain joins TRBV12-3 or TRBV12-4 and TRBJ1-2; D gene uncertain. The CDR3 length is 12 residues. Trimming removed 7 bases at V and 4 bases at J, with 10 bases between. This chain's CDR3 is CASKTGVYGYTF. CDR3 DNA sequence: TGTGCCAGCAAGACGGGCGTCTATGGCTACACCTTC.

J is TRBJ2-7 and V is TRBV20-1; TRBD2 is a possible D gene (6 bases). Trimming pared 5 bases from V and 6 bases from J, leaving 20 bases between. Germline assignment: CDR1 DFQATT and CDR2 SNEGSKA (reference sequence). The CDR3 runs to 14 residues. The chain's CDR3 is CSAVGTGVFREQYF. The CDR3 coding sequence is TGCAGTGCTGTTGGAACGGGAGTTTTCCGCGAGCAGTACTTC.

In DNA, the CDR3 is TGCAGTGCTAGGGGGACCGAGAGCTCCTACGAGCAGTACGTC. Translation: CSARGTESSYEQYV. The chain is built from TRBV20-1 and TRBJ2-7, with D possibly called TRBD1 or TRBD2 (5 bases each). The CDR3 covers 14 residues. Germline CDR1 DFQATT, CDR2 SNEGSKA (reference sequence). V was shortened by 3 bases and J by 0 bases, with 12 bases between the two germline ends.

In its sample, this clonotype was seen a few times. The V and J genes are TRBV15 and TRBJ2-5; D not certain. Germline CDR1 reads LNHNV; CDR2 reads YYDKDF (reference sequence). Trimming removed 1 base from V and 2 bases from J, with 11 bases in between. The CDR3 is made up of 15 amino acids. The CDR3 DNA sequence: TGTGCCACCAGCAGAGGCCTACAGACACAAGAGACCCAGTACTTC. Residues: CATSRGLQTQETQYF.

The chain couples TRBV11-2 to TRBJ2-7, with 8 bases identical to TRBD1. Trimming took 5 bases from V and 6 from J; bases not matched to a gene: 6. This CDR3 comprises 13 residues. CDR1 is SGHAT and CDR2 is FQNNGV in the germline V gene. CDR3 DNA sequence: TGTGCCAGCAGCCCAAAGACAGGGGCCGAGCAGTACGTC. This gives the protein CASSPKTGAEQYV.

This clonotype was counted at least ten times. The genes are TRBV12-3 or TRBV12-4 and TRBJ2-7, with D possibly TRBD1 on 6 matching bases. CDR3 length: 15 residues. V lost 6 bases to trimming and J lost 2 bases, with 17 bases between them. Here the CDR3 DNA reads TGTGCCAGCAGCAGCCCGGGACAATGGGCCTACGAGCAGTACTTC. Residues: CASSSPGQWAYEQYF.

In its sample, this clonotype was seen a few times. The chain combines TRBV12-3 or TRBV12-4 with TRBJ2-5, with 7 bases that match TRBD2. The CDR3 runs 15 residues. V shed 4 bases, J shed 2 bases, and the junction held 7 bases outside the gene matches. The CDR3 coding sequence is TGTGCCAGCAGTTACGGGGCTAGCGGACAAGAGACCCAGTACTTC. Its protein is CASSYGASGQETQYF.

Judged by abundance, this clonotype is medium-sized. V gene TRBV5-1 combines with J gene TRBJ1-2, with D possibly matching TRBD1 (5 bases). The CDR3 loop spans 15 amino acids. V was cut by 4 bases and J by 0 bases, with 13 bases left in between. CDR1 SGHRS and CDR2 YFSETQ come from the germline V gene. CDR3 loop: CASSPSGGANYGYTF. The CDR3 nucleotides read TGCGCCAGCAGCCCCAGCGGGGGAGCTAACTATGGCTACACCTTC.

The genes are TRBV18 and TRBJ2-5; no clear D. CDR3 length: 16 residues. Germline V gene data show CDR1 as KGHSH and CDR2 as LQKENI. Trimming took 3 bases from V and 2 from J, leaving 16 bases between them. The CDR3 region is CASSPPDRRIQETQYF. The CDR3, as DNA: TGTGCCAGCTCACCCCCGGACCGAAGAATTCAAGAGACCCAGTACTTC. The full variable domain, rest sourced from reference TRBV18 and TRBJ2-5, is NAGVMQNPRHLVRRRGQEARLRCSPMKGHSHVYWYRQLPEEGLKFMVYLQKENIIDESGMPKERFSAEFPKEGPSILRIQQVVRGDSAAYFCASSPPDRRIQETQYFGPGTRLLVL.

Only a few counts were recorded for this clonotype. The V and J genes are TRBV12-3 or TRBV12-4 and TRBJ1-1, with unresolved D. This CDR3 contains 15 residues. V lost 6 bases and J 0 bases, leaving 14 bases between the germline ends. CDR3 DNA sequence: TGTGCCAGCAGCGTCACTGGCAGGCTGAACACTGAAGCTTTCTTT. Translation gives CASSVTGRLNTEAFF.

The rearrangement uses TRBV9 and TRBJ1-1; perhaps TRBD1 as D (5 bases). Germline CDR1 reads SGDLS; CDR2 reads YYNGEE. V was cut by 1 base and J by 6 bases, with 10 bases left in between. This CDR3 is 13 amino acids long. The CDR3 loop reads CASSVQGRAEAFF. In DNA, the CDR3 is TGTGCCAGCAGCGTACAGGGTAGGGCTGAAGCTTTCTTT.

This clonotype was detected only a few times. The chain employs TRBV28 and TRBJ2-1; 9 positions agree with TRBD1. Looked up from germline, CDR1 is MDHEN and CDR2 is SYDVKM. The CDR3 runs to 18 residues. Germline trimming cut 5 bases from V and 2 bases from J; bases unmatched to any gene: 13. Here the CDR3 reads CASSRTTGTGIPYNEQFF. The DNA of the CDR3 is TGTGCCAGCAGTCGAACCACCGGGACAGGGATCCCCTACAATGAGCAGTTCTTC.

The chain joins TRBV10-2 to TRBJ2-7; D is undetermined. This CDR3 has 13 residues. V was cut by 0 bases and J by 3 bases, with 6 bases left in between. CDR1 and CDR2 (germline): WSHSY, SAAADI. CDR3 bases: TGCGCCAGCAGTGAGTCGAGCCGCTACGAGCAGTACTTC. Its translation: CASSESSRYEQYF.

This chain joins TRBV12-3 or TRBV12-4 and TRBJ2-1, with 7 nucleotides matching TRBD2. Trimming at V came to 6 bases and at J to 4 bases, leaving 15 bases not matched to a gene. The CDR3 has 17 amino acids. In DNA, the CDR3 is TGTGCCAGCAGCTTCAACCTTGCGGGAGCTCCATACAATGAGCAGTTCTTC. It translates to CASSFNLAGAPYNEQFF.

The V gene is TRBV6-1, the J gene TRBJ2-5; D possibly corresponds to TRBD2 (6 bases). Germline V gene sequence: CDR1 MNHNS, CDR2 SASEGT. V lost 1 base and J lost 5, with 14 bases in between. This CDR3 is 15 amino acids long. The CDR3 is CASSEGLGIYETQYF. Here the CDR3 DNA reads TGTGCCAGCAGTGAAGGACTAGGGATATACGAGACCCAGTACTTC.

This clonotype has at least ten counts. CDR3 in DNA: TGCGCCAGCAGGCCGACCCCGCGGGGTACAGATACGCAGTATTTT. Translated, it gives CASRPTPRGTDTQYF. The V and J genes are TRBV5-1 and TRBJ2-3; D possibly corresponds to TRBD2 (6 bases). Trimming left V 5 bases short and J 3 bases short, with 16 bases between. The CDR3 runs to 15 residues. The V gene's germline CDR1 is SGHRS and CDR2 YFSETQ.

This clonotype occurred a few times. The chain uses TRBV5-1 and TRBJ1-6; D gene unclear. The CDR3 spans 16 residues. CDR1 and CDR2 (germline): SGHRS, YFSETQ. The V and J ends lost 0 bases and 9 bases respectively, with 16 bases between them. This CDR3 is CASSLGGGMGGSPLHF. The CDR3 DNA follows: TGCGCCAGCAGCTTGGGAGGCGGAATGGGAGGTTCACCCCTCCACTTT. Full variable domain (rest looked up from reference TRBV5-1 and TRBJ1-6): KAGVTQTPRYLIKTRGQQVTLSCSPISGHRSVSWYQQTPGQGLQFLFEYFSETQRNKGNFPGRFSGRQFSNSRSEMNVSTLELGDSALYLCASSLGGGMGGSPLHFGNGTRLTVT.

This clonotype was counted a few times. The chain couples TRBV6-1 to TRBJ1-6, with 7 bases identical to TRBD1. CDR3 length equals 14 residues. J gave up 7 bases and V 7 bases, and 7 bases lay outside the gene matches. Germline values: CDR1 MNHNS, CDR2 SASEGT. DNA for the CDR3: TGTGCCAGCAAACAGGGGACTCCAAATTCACCCCTCCACTTT. Translating gives CASKQGTPNSPLHF.

This clonotype was observed at least ten times. This chain links TRBV24-1 with TRBJ2-1; D possibly uses TRBD1 or TRBD2 (5 bases each). The germline gives CDR1 KGHDR, CDR2 SFDVKD. This CDR3 region has 12 residues. V was pared by 3 bases and J by 16 bases, with 15 bases between. DNA of the CDR3: TGTGCCACCAGTGATGGCCCCCGGGACGTCTTCTTC. It encodes CATSDGPRDVFF.